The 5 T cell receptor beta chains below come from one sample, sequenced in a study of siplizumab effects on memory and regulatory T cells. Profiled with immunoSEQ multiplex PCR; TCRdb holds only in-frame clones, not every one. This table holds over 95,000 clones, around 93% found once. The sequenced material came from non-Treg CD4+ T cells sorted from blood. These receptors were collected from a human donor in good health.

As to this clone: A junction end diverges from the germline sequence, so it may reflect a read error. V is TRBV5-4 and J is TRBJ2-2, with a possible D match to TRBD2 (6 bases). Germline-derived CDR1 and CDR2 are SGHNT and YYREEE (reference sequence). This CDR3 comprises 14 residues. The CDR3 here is CASSLDRVRRGAVF. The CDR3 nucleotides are TGTGCCAGCAGCCTTGACCGAGTCCGGCGGGGAGCTGTTTTT.

CDR3 nucleotide sequence: TGTGCCAGCATTCATGGACAGGCCGGCCAAGAGACCCAGTACTTC. Protein sequence: CASIHGQAGQETQYF. The V gene is TRBV6-1, the J gene TRBJ2-5; 7 bases agree with TRBD1. The junction had 9 bases not matched to a gene; V was cut back by 7 bases and J by 1 base. The germline V gene encodes CDR1 MNHNS and CDR2 SASEGT. The length of the CDR3 is 15 residues.

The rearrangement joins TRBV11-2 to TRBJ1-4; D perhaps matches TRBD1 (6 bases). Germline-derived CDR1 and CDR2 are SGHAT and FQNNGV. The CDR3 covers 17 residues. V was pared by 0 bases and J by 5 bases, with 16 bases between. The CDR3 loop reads CASSLDLLGGRNEKLFF. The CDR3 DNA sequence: TGTGCCAGCAGCTTAGACTTGCTCGGGGGGCGAAATGAAAAACTGTTTTTT.

The CDR3 nucleotides read TGCGCCAGCAGCCAAGCGGGACTAGCGTTGAGCACAGATACGCAGTATTTT. Its translation: CASSQAGLALSTDTQYF. The chain employs TRBV4-3 and TRBJ2-3; TRBD2 aligns across 10 bases. J gave up 0 bases and V 1 base, and 4 bases lay outside the gene matches. This CDR3 region has 17 residues. Germline lookup yields CDR1 LGHNA and CDR2 YSLEER.

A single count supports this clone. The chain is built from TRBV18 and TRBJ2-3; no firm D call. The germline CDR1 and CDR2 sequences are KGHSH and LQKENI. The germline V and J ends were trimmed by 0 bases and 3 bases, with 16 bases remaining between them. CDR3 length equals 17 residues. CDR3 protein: CASSPPARSPYTDTQYF. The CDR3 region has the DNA TGTGCCAGCTCACCACCGGCACGGAGCCCCTATACAGATACGCAGTATTTT.